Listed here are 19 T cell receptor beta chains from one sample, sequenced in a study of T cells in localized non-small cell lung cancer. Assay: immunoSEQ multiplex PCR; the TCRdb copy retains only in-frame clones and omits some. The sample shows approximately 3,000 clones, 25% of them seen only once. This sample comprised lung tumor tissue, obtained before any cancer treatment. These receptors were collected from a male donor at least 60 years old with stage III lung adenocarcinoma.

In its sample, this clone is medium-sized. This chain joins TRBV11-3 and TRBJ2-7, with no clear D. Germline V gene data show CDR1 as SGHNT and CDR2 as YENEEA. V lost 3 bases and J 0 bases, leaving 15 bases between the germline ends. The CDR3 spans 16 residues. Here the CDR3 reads CASSLETDIYSYEQYF. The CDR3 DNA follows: TGTGCCAGCAGCTTGGAAACAGACATTTACTCCTACGAGCAGTACTTC.

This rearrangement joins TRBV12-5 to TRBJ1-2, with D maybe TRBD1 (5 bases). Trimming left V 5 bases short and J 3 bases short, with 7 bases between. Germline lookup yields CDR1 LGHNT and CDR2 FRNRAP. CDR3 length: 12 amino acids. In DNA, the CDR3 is TGTGCTAGTGGTCTGGGACACTATGGCTACACCTTC. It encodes CASGLGHYGYTF.

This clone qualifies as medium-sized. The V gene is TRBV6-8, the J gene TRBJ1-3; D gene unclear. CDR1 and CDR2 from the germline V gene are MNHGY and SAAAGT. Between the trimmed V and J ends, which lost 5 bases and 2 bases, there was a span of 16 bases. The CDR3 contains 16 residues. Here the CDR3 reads CASSAIRADTGNTIYF. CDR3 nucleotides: TGTGCCAGCAGTGCAATCCGGGCAGATACTGGAAACACCATATATTTT.

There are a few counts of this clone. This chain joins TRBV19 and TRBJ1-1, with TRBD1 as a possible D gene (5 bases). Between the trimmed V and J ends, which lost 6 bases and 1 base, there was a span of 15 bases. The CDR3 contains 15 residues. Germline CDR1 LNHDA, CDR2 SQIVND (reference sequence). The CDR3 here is CASSNKPGSNTEAFF. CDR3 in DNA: TGTGCCAGTAGCAATAAGCCAGGGTCGAACACTGAAGCTTTCTTT.

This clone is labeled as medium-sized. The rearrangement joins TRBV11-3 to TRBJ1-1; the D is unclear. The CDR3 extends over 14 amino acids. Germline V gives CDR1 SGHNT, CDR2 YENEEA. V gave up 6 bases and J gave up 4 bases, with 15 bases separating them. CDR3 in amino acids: CASRLSGPSTEAFF. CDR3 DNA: TGTGCCAGCAGGCTTAGCGGACCGAGCACTGAAGCTTTCTTT.

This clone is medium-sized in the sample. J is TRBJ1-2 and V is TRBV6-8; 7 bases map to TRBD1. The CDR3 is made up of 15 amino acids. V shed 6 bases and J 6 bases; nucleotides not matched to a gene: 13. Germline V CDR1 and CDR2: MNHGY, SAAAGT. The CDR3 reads CASSHHSTGFNGYTF. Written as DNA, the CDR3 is TGTGCCAGCAGCCATCATTCGACAGGGTTTAATGGCTACACCTTC.

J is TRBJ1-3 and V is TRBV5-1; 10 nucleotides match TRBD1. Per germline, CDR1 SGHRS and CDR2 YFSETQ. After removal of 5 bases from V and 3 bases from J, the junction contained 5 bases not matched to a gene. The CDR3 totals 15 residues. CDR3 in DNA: TGCGCCAGCAGGTTTGACAGGGGGCTTGGAAACACCATATATTTT. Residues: CASRFDRGLGNTIYF.

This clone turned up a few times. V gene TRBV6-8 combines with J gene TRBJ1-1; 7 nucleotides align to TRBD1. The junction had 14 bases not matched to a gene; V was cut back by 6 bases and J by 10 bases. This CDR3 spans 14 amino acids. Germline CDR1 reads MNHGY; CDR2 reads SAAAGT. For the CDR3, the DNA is TGTGCCAGCAGACCGGGGACAGTTTATGGGGTAGCTTTCTTT. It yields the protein CASRPGTVYGVAFF.

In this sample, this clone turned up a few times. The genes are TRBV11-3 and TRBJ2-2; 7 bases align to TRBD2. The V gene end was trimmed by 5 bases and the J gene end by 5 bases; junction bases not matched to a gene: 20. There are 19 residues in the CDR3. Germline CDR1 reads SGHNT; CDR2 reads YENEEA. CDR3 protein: CASSPALGGSHERTGELFF. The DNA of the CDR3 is TGTGCCAGCAGCCCCGCACTTGGCGGGAGCCACGAGAGGACCGGGGAGCTGTTTTTT.

For the CDR3, the DNA is TGTGCCAGCTCAACTAACAGGGATCAGCCCCAGCATTTT. It encodes CASSTNRDQPQHF. The chain recombines TRBV18 with TRBJ1-5; D is possibly TRBD1 (6 bases). The germline V gene has CDR1 KGHSH and CDR2 LQKENI. V gave up 5 bases and J gave up 5 bases, with 10 bases separating them. The CDR3 spans 13 residues.

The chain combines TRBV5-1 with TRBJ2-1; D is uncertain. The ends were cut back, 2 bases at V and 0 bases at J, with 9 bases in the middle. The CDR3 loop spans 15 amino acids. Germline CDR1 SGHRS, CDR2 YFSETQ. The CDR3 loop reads CASSFEMHSYNEQFF. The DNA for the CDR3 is TGCGCCAGCAGCTTTGAGATGCACTCCTACAATGAGCAGTTCTTC.

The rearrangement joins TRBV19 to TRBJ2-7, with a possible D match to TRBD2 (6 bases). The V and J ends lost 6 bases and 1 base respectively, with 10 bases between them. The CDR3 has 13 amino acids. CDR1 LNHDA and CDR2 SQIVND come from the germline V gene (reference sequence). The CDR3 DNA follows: TGTGCCAGTAGCGAGGCGGGATCCTACGAGCAGTACTTC. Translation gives CASSEAGSYEQYF. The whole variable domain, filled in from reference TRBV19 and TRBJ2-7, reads DGGITQSPKYLFRKEGQNVTLSCEQNLNHDAMYWYRQDPGQGLRLIYYSQIVNDFQKGDIAEGYSVSREKKESFPLTVTSAQKNPTAFYLCASSEAGSYEQYFGPGTRLTVT.

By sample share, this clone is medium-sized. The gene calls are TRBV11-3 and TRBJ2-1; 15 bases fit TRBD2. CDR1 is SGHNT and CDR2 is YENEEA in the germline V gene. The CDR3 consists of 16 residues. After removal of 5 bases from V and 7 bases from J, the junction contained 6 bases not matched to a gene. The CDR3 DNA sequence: TGTGCCAGCAGCAGACCCGGGACTAGCGGGAGGAATGAGCAGTTCTTC. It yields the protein CASSRPGTSGRNEQFF.

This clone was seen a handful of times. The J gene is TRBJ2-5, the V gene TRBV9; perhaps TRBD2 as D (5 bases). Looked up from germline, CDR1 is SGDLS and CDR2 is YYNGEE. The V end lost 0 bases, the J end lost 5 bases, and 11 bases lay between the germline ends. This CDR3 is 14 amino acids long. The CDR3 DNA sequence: TGTGCCAGCAGCGTAGAGAGCGGAGGTGAGACCCAGTACTTC. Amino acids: CASSVESGGETQYF.

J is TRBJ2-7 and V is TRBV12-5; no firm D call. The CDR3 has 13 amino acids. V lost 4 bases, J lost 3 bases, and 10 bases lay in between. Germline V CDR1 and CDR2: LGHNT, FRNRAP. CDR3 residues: CASGSSTDYEQYF. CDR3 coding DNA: TGTGCTAGTGGTTCCTCGACGGACTACGAGCAGTACTTC.

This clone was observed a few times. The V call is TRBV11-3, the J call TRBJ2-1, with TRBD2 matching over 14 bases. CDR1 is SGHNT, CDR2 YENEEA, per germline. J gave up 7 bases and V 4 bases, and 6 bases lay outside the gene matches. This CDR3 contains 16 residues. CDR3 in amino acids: CASSYGTSGGQNEQFF. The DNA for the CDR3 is TGTGCCAGCAGCTACGGGACTAGCGGGGGCCAGAATGAGCAGTTCTTC.

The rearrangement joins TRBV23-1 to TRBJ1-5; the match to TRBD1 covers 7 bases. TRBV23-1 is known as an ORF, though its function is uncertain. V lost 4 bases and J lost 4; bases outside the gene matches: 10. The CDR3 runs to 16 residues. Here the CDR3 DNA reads TGCGCCAGCAGTCTCGGTTCCCGGGACAGTAATCAGCCCCAGCATTTT. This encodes CASSLGSRDSNQPQHF.

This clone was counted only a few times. The CDR3 DNA reads as TGTGCCAGCAGTGGGGGGGACGGCACAGATACGCAGTATTTT. Its translation: CASSGGDGTDTQYF. The V and J genes are TRBV6-7 and TRBJ2-3; 7 bases line up with TRBD2. TRBV6-7 is given ORF status, its function remaining uncertain. The CDR3 runs 14 residues. The trim removed 5 bases at V and 1 base at J, leaving 3 bases unmatched.

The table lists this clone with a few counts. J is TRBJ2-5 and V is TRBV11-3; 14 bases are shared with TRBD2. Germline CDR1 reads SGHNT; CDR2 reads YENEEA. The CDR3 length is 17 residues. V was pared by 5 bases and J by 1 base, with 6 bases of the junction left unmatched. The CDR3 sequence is CASSPQGTSGSQETQYF. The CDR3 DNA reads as TGTGCCAGCAGCCCTCAAGGGACTAGCGGGAGCCAAGAGACCCAGTACTTC.